The rows below give T cell receptor beta chains drawn from one sample of a study of cytomegalovirus exposure and HLA in healthy donors. Sequenced by immunoSEQ multiplex PCR; TCRdb stores in-frame clones only, minus some. This table has 100,000 to 120,000 clones, roughly 90% appearing once. Input material: PBMCs. The source of these receptors is a woman aged 25-40 years in good health and CMV-seropositive. Each CDR3 is given with its conserved first and last residue. The order of the fields is V gene, clone size, D gene, CDR3 protein. The D gene is left open where the match is weak. Part of the rows lack a size; the others show once, few, many or a class for expanded clones.

TRBV11-2 - TRBD1 CASSLRGQVTGELFF
TRBV27 - - CASSPDTTGDQPQHF
TRBV6-6 few TRBD1 CASSDRGANSPLHF
TRBV2 - TRBD2 CASTSGGKTGELFF
TRBV2 - TRBD2 CASSVRGRAKETQYF
TRBV18 - TRBD1 CASSPLPGTVNQPQHF
TRBV5-6 - - CASSFRLSTLQNEQFF
TRBV6-1 - TRBD2 CASSEGAGESETQYF
TRBV6-7 - TRBD1 CASSYSVRGRAREQYF
TRBV28 - TRBD1 CASSAGGGGYTF
TRBV6-6 - - CASSYFRGPGANVLTF
TRBV28 - TRBD2 CASSPTLEAGEETQYF
TRBV10-1 few TRBD1 CASSEADRGGSSNQPQHF
TRBV19 - - CASTLRGGEKLFF
TRBV4-3 - TRBD1 CASSHGGPGGAFGYTF
TRBV30 - TRBD2 CAWKGGTRINEQFF
TRBV6-1 - - CASIGGGDQPQHF
TRBV9 - TRBD1 CASSGRQGHNEQFF
TRBV19 - TRBD2 CASSRGASGIWAEQFF
TRBV30 - - CAWSPTGSWDNEQFF
TRBV7-9 - - CASTKGGDPYNSPLHF
TRBV5-1 - TRBD2 CASSLYSGTDTGELFF
TRBV6-6 - - CASRGVPQETQYF
TRBV5-6 - TRBD1 CASSATGHYEQYF
TRBV10-3 - TRBD1 CAISESRTGPGPQHF
TRBV6-1 few TRBD2 CASSGLAGGYNEQFF
TRBV9 - TRBD1 CASSEQGARSNEQFF
TRBV6-5 - TRBD1 CASSLQGASYEQYF
TRBV14 - - CASSQYTSRYEQYF
TRBV28 few - CASSSRVRGGINEQYF
TRBV5-1 - TRBD2 CASAGLAGFTDTQYF
TRBV9 once TRBD2 CASSVGGGDEQYF
TRBV5-1 - - CASSLRERNTEAFF
TRBV15 - - CATSRAAGEAFF
TRBV4-3 - - CASSQDLSGHLQPQHF
TRBV5-1 - - CASSPGPTEAGYEQYF
TRBV4-2 - - CASSQYREGTEAFF
TRBV29-1 - TRBD2 CSAKLAGGPVDTQYF
TRBV7-7 - TRBD1 CASSQDRGREQFF
TRBV27 few - CASSLWGVQPQHF
TRBV28 - TRBD2 CASSPPGLGVFAYEQYF
TRBV4-1 once TRBD1 CASSPRVWDRGLYGYTF
TRBV6-6 - - CASSTRDSGNYGYTF
TRBV7-9 few TRBD1 CASSDRQGNEQFF
TRBV2 - - CASRANRAVFHSGNTIYF
TRBV5-4 - - CASSLDSPSPLHF
TRBV28 - TRBD2 CASSSGLAGGPWETQYF